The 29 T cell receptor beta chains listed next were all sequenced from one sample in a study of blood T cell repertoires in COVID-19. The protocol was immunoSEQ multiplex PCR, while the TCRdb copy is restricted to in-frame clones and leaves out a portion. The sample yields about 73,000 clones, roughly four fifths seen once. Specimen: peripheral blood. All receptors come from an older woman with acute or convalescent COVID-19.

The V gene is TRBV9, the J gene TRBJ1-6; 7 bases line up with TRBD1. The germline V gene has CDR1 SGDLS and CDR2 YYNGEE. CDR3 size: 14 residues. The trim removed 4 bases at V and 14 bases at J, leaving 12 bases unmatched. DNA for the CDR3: TGTGCCAGCAGCAGGGGGCAGGGCTTGGAAGCCCTCCACTTT. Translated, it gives CASSRGQGLEALHF. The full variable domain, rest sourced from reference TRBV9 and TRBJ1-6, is DSGVTQTPKHLITATGQRVTLRCSPRSGDLSVYWYQQSLDQGLQFLIQYYNGEERAKGNILERFSAQQFPDLHSELNLSSLELGDSALYFCASSRGQGLEALHFGNGTRLTVT.

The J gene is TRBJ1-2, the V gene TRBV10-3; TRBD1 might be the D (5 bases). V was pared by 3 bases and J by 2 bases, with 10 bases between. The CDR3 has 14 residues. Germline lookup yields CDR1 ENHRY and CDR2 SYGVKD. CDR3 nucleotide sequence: TGTGCCATCAGTGATGGGGGGAGGAACTATGGCTACACCTTC. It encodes CAISDGGRNYGYTF.

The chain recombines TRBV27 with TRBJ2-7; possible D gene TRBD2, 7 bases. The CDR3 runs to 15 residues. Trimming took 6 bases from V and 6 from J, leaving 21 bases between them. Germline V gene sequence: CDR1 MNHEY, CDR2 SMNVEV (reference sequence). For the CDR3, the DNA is TGTGCCAGCAGGTCGGGTTGGGGGGGGGCCCGCGAGCAGTACTTC. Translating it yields CASRSGWGGAREQYF.

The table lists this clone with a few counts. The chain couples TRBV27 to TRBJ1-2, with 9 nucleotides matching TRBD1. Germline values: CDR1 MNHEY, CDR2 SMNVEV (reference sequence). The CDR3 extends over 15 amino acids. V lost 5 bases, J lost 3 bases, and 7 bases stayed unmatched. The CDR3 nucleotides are TGTGCCAGCAGTCCCGGGACAGGGTTTGACTATGGCTACACCTTC. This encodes CASSPGTGFDYGYTF.

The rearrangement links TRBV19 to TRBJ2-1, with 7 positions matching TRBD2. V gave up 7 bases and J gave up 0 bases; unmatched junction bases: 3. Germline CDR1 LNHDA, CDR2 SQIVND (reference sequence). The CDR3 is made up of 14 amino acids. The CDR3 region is CASTGGSSYNEQFF. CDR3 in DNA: TGTGCCAGTACCGGGGGGAGCTCCTACAATGAGCAGTTCTTC.

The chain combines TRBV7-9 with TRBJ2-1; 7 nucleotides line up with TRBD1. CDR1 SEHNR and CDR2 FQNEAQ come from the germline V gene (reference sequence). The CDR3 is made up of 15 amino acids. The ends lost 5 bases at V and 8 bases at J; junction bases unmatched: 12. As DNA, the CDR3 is TGTGCCAGCAGCCCCCTAAGACAGGGTTTTGATGAGCAGTTCTTC. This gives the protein CASSPLRQGFDEQFF.

DNA of the CDR3: TGTGCCAGCAGTTTGGGGGACCCGGGAGGGACCTATAATTCACCCCTCCACTTT. It translates to CASSLGDPGGTYNSPLHF. V and J are TRBV27 and TRBJ1-6; weak D call: TRBD1 (5 bases). Germline lookup yields CDR1 MNHEY and CDR2 SMNVEV (reference sequence). This CDR3 spans 18 amino acids. Trimming left V 3 bases short and J 2 bases short, with 17 bases between.

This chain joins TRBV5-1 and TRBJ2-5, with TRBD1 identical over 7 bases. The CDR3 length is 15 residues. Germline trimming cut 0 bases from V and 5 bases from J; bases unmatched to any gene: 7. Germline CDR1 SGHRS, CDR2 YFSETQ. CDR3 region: CASSLGSGGQETQYF. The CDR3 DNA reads TGCGCCAGCAGCTTGGGATCAGGGGGTCAGGAGACCCAGTACTTC.

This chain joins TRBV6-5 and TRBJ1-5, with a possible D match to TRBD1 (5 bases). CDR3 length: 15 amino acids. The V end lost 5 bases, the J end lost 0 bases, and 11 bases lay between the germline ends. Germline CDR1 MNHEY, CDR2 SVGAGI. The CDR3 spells CASSPTVISNQPQHF. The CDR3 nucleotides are TGTGCCAGCAGTCCGACAGTGATTAGCAATCAGCCCCAGCATTTT.

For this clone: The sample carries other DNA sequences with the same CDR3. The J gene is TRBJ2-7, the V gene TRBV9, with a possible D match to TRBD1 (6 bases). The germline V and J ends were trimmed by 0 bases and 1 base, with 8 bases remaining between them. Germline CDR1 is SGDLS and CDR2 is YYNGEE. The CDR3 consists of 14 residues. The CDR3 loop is CASSVGTVSYEQYF. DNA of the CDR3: TGTGCCAGCAGCGTAGGGACAGTATCCTACGAGCAGTACTTC.

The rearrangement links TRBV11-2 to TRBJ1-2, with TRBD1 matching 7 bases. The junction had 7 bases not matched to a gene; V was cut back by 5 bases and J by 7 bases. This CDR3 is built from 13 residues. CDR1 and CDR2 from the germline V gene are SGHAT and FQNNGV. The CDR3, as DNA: TGTGCCAGCAGCGTACAGGACAGGTCTGGCTACACCTTC. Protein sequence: CASSVQDRSGYTF.

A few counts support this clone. The CDR3 reads CASSLGQGAYEQYF. Written as DNA, the CDR3 is TGTGCCAGCAGCTTGGGACAGGGGGCCTACGAGCAGTACTTC. The chain links TRBV7-6 to TRBJ2-7; TRBD1 matches at 11 bases. The CDR3 has 14 amino acids. Germline CDR1 SGHVS, CDR2 FNYEAQ. Trimming at V came to 3 bases and at J to 2 bases, leaving 0 bases not matched to a gene.

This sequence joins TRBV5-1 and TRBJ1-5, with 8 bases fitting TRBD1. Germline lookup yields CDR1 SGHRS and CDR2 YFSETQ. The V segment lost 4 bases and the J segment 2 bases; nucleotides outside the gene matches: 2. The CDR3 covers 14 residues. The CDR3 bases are TGCGCCAGCAGCCCAGGGGGCGGCAATCAGCCCCAGCATTTT. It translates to CASSPGGGNQPQHF. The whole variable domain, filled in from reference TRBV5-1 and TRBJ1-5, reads KAGVTQTPRYLIKTRGQQVTLSCSPISGHRSVSWYQQTPGQGLQFLFEYFSETQRNKGNFPGRFSGRQFSNSRSEMNVSTLELGDSALYLCASSPGGGNQPQHFGDGTRLSIL.

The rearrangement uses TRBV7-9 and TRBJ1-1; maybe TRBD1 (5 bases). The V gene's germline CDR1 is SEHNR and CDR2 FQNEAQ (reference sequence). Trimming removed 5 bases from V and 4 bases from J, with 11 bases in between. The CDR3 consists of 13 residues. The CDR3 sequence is CASSPTGGTEAFF. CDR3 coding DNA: TGTGCCAGCAGCCCTACAGGCGGCACTGAAGCTTTCTTT.

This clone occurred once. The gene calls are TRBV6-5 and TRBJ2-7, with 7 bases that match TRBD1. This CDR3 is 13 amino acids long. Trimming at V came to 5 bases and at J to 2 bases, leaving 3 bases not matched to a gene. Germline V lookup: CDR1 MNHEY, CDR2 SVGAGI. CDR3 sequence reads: CASSPGTAYEQYF. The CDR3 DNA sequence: TGTGCCAGCAGTCCCGGGACAGCCTACGAGCAGTACTTC.

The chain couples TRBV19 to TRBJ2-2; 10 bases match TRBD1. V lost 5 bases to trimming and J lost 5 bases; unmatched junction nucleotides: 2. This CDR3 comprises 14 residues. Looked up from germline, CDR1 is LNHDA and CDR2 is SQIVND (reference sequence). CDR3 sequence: CASSADRGTGELFF. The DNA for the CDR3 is TGTGCCAGTAGTGCGGACAGGGGGACCGGGGAGCTGTTTTTT.

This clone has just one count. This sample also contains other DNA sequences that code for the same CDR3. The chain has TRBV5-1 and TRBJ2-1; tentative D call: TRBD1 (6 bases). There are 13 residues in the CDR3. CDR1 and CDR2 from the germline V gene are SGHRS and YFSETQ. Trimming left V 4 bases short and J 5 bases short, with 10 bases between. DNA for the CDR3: TGCGCCAGCAGCCTCGGGACAAACAATGAGCAGTTCTTC. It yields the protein CASSLGTNNEQFF.

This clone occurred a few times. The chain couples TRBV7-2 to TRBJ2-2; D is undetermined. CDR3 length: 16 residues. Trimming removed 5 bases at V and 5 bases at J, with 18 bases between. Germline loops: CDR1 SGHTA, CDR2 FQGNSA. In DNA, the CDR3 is TGTGCCAGCAGCCCCCCGCGTACCGCTAGAACCGGGGAGCTGTTTTTT. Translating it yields CASSPPRTARTGELFF.

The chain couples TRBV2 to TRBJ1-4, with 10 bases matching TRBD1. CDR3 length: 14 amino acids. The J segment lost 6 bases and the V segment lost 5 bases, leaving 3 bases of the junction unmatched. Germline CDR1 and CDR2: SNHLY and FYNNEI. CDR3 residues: CASSIGQGDEKLFF. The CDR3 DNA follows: TGTGCCAGCAGTATCGGACAGGGGGATGAAAAACTGTTTTTT.

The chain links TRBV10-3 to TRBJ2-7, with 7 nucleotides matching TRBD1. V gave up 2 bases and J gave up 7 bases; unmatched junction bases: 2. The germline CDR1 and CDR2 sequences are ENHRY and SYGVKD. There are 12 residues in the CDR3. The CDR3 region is CAISETTGEQYF. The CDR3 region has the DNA TGTGCCATCAGTGAGACGACAGGGGAGCAGTACTTC.

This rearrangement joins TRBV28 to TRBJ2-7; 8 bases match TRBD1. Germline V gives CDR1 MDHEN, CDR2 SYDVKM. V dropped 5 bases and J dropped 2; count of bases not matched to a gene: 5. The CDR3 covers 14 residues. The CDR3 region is CASSIPTGAYEQYF. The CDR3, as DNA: TGTGCCAGCAGTATCCCGACAGGGGCCTACGAGCAGTACTTC.

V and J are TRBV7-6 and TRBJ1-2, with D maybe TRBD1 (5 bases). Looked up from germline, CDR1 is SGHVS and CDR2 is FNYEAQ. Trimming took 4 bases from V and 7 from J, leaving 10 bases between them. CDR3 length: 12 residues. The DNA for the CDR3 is TGTGCCAGCAGCTCCATGGGGGGTGGCTACACCTTC. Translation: CASSSMGGGYTF.

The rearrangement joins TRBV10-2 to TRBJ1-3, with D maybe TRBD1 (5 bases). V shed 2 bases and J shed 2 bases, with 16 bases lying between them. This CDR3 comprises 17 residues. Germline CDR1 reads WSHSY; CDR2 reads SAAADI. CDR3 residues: CASSEGGGRRAGNTIYF. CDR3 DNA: TGCGCCAGCAGTGAGGGGGGGGGACGTCGGGCTGGAAACACCATATATTTT.

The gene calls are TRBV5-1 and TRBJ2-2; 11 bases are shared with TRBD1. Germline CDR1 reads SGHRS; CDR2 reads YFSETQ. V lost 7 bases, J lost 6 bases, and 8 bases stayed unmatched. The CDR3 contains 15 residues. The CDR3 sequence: CASGTGTGGPGELFF. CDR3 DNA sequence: TGCGCCAGCGGTACCGGGACAGGGGGTCCCGGGGAGCTGTTTTTT.

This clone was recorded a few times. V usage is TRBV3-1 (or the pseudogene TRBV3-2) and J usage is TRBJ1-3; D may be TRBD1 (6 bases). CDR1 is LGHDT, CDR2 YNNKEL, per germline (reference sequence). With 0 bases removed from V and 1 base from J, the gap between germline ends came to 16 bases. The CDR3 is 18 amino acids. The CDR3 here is CASSQDPGHLPSGNTIYF. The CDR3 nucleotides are TGTGCCAGCAGCCAAGATCCGGGACACCTCCCGTCTGGAAACACCATATATTTT.

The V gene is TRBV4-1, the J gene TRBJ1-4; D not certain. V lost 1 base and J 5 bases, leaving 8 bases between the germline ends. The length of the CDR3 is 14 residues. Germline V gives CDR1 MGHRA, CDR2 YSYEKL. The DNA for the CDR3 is TGCGCCAGCAGCCAAGCCCCGGGGAATGAAAAACTGTTTTTT. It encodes CASSQAPGNEKLFF.

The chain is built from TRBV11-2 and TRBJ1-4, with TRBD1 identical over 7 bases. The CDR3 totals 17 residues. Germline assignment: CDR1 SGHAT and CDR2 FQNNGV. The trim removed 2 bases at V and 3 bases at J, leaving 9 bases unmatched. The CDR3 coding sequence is TGTGCCAGCAGCTTATCGGGACAGCCGGCAGCTAATGAAAAACTGTTTTTT. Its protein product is CASSLSGQPAANEKLFF. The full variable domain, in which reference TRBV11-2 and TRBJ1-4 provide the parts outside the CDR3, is EAGVAQSPRYKIIEKRQSVAFWCNPISGHATLYWYQQILGQGPKLLIQFQNNGVVDDSQLPKDRFSAERLKGVDSTLKIQPAKLEDSAVYLCASSLSGQPAANEKLFFGSGTQLSVL.

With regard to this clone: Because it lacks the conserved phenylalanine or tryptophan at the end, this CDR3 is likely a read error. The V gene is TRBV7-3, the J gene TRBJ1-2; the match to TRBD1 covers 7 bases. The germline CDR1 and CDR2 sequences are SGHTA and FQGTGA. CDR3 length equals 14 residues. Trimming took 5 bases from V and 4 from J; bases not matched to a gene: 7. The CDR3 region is CASSIDRESYGYTL. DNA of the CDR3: TGTGCCAGCAGCATAGACAGGGAATCCTATGGCTACACCCTC.

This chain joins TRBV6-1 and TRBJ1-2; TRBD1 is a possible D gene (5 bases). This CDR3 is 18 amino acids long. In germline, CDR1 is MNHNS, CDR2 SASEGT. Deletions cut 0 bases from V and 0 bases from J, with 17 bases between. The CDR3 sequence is CASSEAYAGQGANYGYTF. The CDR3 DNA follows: TGTGCCAGCAGTGAAGCGTACGCCGGTCAAGGGGCTAACTATGGCTACACCTTC.